These 29 T cell receptor beta chains were sequenced from one sample in a study of blood T cell repertoires in COVID-19. Data came from immunoSEQ multiplex PCR; TCRdb stores just in-frame clones and leaves some out. This sample carries 150,000 to 200,000 clones, roughly 86% of them seen once, and the ten largest clones take around 3.5%. What was sequenced was peripheral blood. The receptors originated from a man between 70 and 80 years old with acute or convalescent COVID-19.

In this sample, this clone turned up once. This chain joins TRBV7-2 and TRBJ2-2; 9 bases align to TRBD2. The trim removed 5 bases at V and 4 bases at J, leaving 8 bases unmatched. This CDR3 spans 16 amino acids. CDR1 and CDR2 (germline): SGHTA, FQGNSA. CDR3 in DNA: TGTGCCAGCAGCCCGCCAGCGGGGGGCTTCACCGGGGAGCTGTTTTTT. This translates into CASSPPAGGFTGELFF.

The chain is built from TRBV29-1 and TRBJ2-2, with TRBD2 matching 14 bases. The CDR3 spans 15 residues. Per germline, CDR1 SQVTM and CDR2 ANQGSEA. J gave up 4 bases and V 6 bases, and 4 bases lay outside the gene matches. In DNA form, the CDR3 reads TGCAGCGTGACCGGGACTAGCGGGGGCACCGGGGAGCTGTTTTTT. This encodes CSVTGTSGGTGELFF.

This chain uses TRBV7-9 with TRBJ2-1; 7 nucleotides line up with TRBD1. The CDR3 runs to 14 residues. Germline V lookup: CDR1 SEHNR, CDR2 FQNEAQ (reference sequence). The J segment lost 4 bases and the V segment lost 2 bases, leaving 2 bases of the junction unmatched. The CDR3: CASSLRGPYNEQFF. DNA of the CDR3: TGTGCCAGCAGCTTAAGGGGGCCATACAATGAGCAGTTCTTC.

The J gene is TRBJ2-1, the V gene TRBV7-2; 10 bases are shared with TRBD2. This CDR3 region has 15 residues. Losses at the gene ends were 2 bases for V and 2 bases for J; bases not matched to a gene: 0. The germline V gene has CDR1 SGHTA and CDR2 FQGNSA. CDR3 sequence (DNA): TGTGCCAGCAGCTTACTAGCGGGAGCCTACAATGAGCAGTTCTTC. This encodes CASSLLAGAYNEQFF.

The chain links TRBV4-2 to TRBJ2-3; D remains unclear. The CDR3 totals 15 residues. Germline V lookup: CDR1 LGHNA, CDR2 YNFKEQ. The germline V and J ends were trimmed by 1 base and 2 bases, with 10 bases remaining between them. CDR3: CASSQGSTNTDTQYF. The CDR3 DNA reads as TGTGCCAGCAGCCAAGGGAGCACAAACACAGATACGCAGTATTTT.

This chain uses TRBV28 with TRBJ2-3, with TRBD2 matching 11 bases. CDR1 is MDHEN and CDR2 is SYDVKM in the germline V gene. This CDR3 comprises 13 residues. Germline trimming cut 11 bases from V and 4 bases from J; bases unmatched to any gene: 5. CDR3 sequence (DNA): TGTGCCGCCCAACTAGCGGGAGCAGATACGCAGTATTTT. It encodes CAAQLAGADTQYF.

In its sample, this clone was seen once. The V call is TRBV5-1, the J call TRBJ2-3; D gene ambiguous. V dropped 0 bases and J dropped 2 bases, with 10 bases sitting between them. The CDR3 is 15 amino acids. The germline V gene has CDR1 SGHRS and CDR2 YFSETQ. CDR3 sequence: CASSLDVALTDTQYF. The DNA of the CDR3 is TGCGCCAGCAGCTTGGATGTGGCCCTCACAGATACGCAGTATTTT.

The chain recombines TRBV28 with TRBJ1-2, with 11 nucleotides matching TRBD1. The CDR3 has 14 residues. V was clipped by 4 bases and J by 8 bases; unmatched bases: 6. Germline-derived CDR1 and CDR2 are MDHEN and SYDVKM. DNA of the CDR3: TGTGCCAGCAGTTGGGGACAGGGGGTTGAGGGCTACACCTTC. Its translation is CASSWGQGVEGYTF.

This clone was picked up a small number of times. The chain uses TRBV5-1 and TRBJ1-3, with a tentative D call TRBD1 (5 bases). Looked up from germline, CDR1 is SGHRS and CDR2 is YFSETQ. The CDR3 has 15 residues. V was pared by 1 base and J by 3 bases, with 11 bases between. The CDR3 sequence is CASSLRGMDGNTIYF. As DNA, the CDR3 is TGCGCCAGCAGCTTGCGGGGGATGGATGGAAACACCATATATTTT.

This clone was seen only once. The chain couples TRBV5-4 to TRBJ2-7; D call uncertain. Germline CDR1 is SGHNT and CDR2 is YYREEE (reference sequence). V gave up 4 bases and J gave up 2 bases, with 4 bases separating them. The CDR3 totals 11 residues. CDR3 in DNA: TGTGCCAGCAGCGGAGCCTACGAGCAGTACTTC. It is translated as CASSGAYEQYF.

V and J are TRBV29-1 and TRBJ2-7, with D possibly TRBD1 on 7 matching bases. Germline CDR1 SQVTM, CDR2 ANQGSEA. CDR3 size: 12 residues. Trimming left V 8 bases short and J 2 bases short, with 13 bases between. The CDR3 nucleotides read TGCAGCTTCGGAGGGGGCCCCTACGAGCAGTACTTC. This sequence encodes CSFGGGPYEQYF.

This clone has only a few counts. The chain recombines TRBV5-5 with TRBJ1-5; no firm D call. V lost 1 base to trimming and J lost 7 bases, with 12 bases between them. The germline gives CDR1 SGHKS, CDR2 YYEKEE (reference sequence). This CDR3 comprises 14 residues. DNA of the CDR3: TGTGCCAGCAGCTTGTTTGGAGGCGACCAGCCCCAGCATTTT. Its translation: CASSLFGGDQPQHF.

The rearrangement joins TRBV6-4 to TRBJ1-2; tentatively, D is TRBD1 (6 bases). The germline CDR1 and CDR2 sequences are MRHNA and SNTAGT. CDR3 length: 14 residues. V gave up 4 bases and J gave up 7 bases, with 16 bases separating them. The CDR3 nucleotides are TGTGCCAGCAGTGCCGAACAGGGTATAGGTGGCTACACCTTC. Translating gives CASSAEQGIGGYTF.

The chain carries TRBV2 and TRBJ2-4; a weak D match, TRBD2 (6 bases). V was trimmed by 10 bases and J by 3 bases, leaving 13 bases between them. The germline V gene encodes CDR1 SNHLY and CDR2 FYNNEI. This CDR3 region has 13 residues. CDR3 region: CATGTGGKNIQYF. The CDR3 nucleotides read TGTGCCACCGGGACCGGGGGCAAAAACATTCAGTACTTC.

J is TRBJ1-1 and V is TRBV7-9; 7 nucleotides align to TRBD1. From germline, CDR1 is SEHNR and CDR2 FQNEAQ (reference sequence). The CDR3 loop spans 14 amino acids. V was pared by 3 bases and J by 0 bases, with 1 base of the junction left unmatched. The CDR3, as DNA: TGTGCCAGCAGCTTGACAGGGTTGAACACTGAAGCTTTCTTT. Translating gives CASSLTGLNTEAFF.

The V call is TRBV3-1 (or the pseudogene TRBV3-2), the J call TRBJ1-1; D perhaps matches TRBD1 (6 bases). V lost 1 base and J 5 bases, leaving 8 bases between the germline ends. The CDR3 length is 13 residues. Germline assignment: CDR1 LGHDT and CDR2 YNNKEL (reference sequence). As DNA, the CDR3 is TGTGCCAGCAGCCAAGTAACAGGGACTGAAGCTTTCTTT. Translated: CASSQVTGTEAFF.

The V gene is TRBV2, the J gene TRBJ1-5, with D hard to call. The germline CDR1 and CDR2 sequences are SNHLY and FYNNEI. V was shortened by 0 bases and J by 7 bases, with 10 bases between the two germline ends. The CDR3 contains 14 residues. In nucleotides, the CDR3 is TGTGCCAGCAGTGAAGCGCTTGTGAGGCAGCCCCAGCATTTT. Protein: CASSEALVRQPQHF. Filled out from reference TRBV2 and TRBJ1-5, the complete variable domain reads EPEVTQTPSHQVTQMGQEVILRCVPISNHLYFYWYRQILGQKVEFLVSFYNNEISEKSEIFDDQFSVERPDGSNFTLKIRSTKLEDSAMYFCASSEALVRQPQHFGDGTRLSIL.

The V gene is TRBV23-1, the J gene TRBJ2-3, with D uncertain. TRBV23-1 falls under the ORF class, with uncertain function. The CDR3 covers 17 residues. Deletions cut 4 bases from V and 0 bases from J, with 17 bases between. This chain's CDR3 is CASSPADSKTSTDTQYF. The CDR3, as DNA: TGCGCCAGCAGTCCGGCCGACTCGAAAACTAGCACAGATACGCAGTATTTT.

The chain links TRBV18 to TRBJ2-1; the match to TRBD1 covers 7 bases. The V segment lost 5 bases and the J segment 5 bases; nucleotides outside the gene matches: 9. Germline CDR1 and CDR2: KGHSH and LQKENI. This CDR3 region has 15 residues. CDR3 DNA sequence: TGTGCCAGCTCAAGACAGGGCCTCTTGAACAATGAGCAGTTCTTC. Its translation is CASSRQGLLNNEQFF.

The rearrangement uses TRBV5-6 and TRBJ1-4; a weak D match, TRBD1 (6 bases). Germline V gene lookup returns CDR1 SGHDT and CDR2 YYEEEE. Trimming removed 6 bases from V and 5 bases from J, with 11 bases in between. The CDR3 contains 13 residues. The CDR3 spells CASTPQGNEKLFF. CDR3 sequence (DNA): TGTGCCAGCACACCCCAGGGGAATGAAAAACTGTTTTTT.

The CDR3 coding sequence is TGTGCCAGCTGGGACAGGGAGAAGGACTATGGCTACACCTTC. Translation gives CASWDREKDYGYTF. V usage is TRBV6-5 and J usage is TRBJ1-2; 9 bases match TRBD1. The junction had 7 bases not matched to a gene; V was cut back by 8 bases and J by 3 bases. CDR1 MNHEY and CDR2 SVGAGI come from the germline V gene. The CDR3 covers 14 residues.

This chain connects TRBV7-9 to TRBJ1-3; D uncertain. CDR3 length equals 15 residues. In germline, CDR1 is SEHNR, CDR2 FQNEAQ (reference sequence). Trimming cost V 5 bases and J 0 bases, with 11 bases left between them. CDR3 loop: CASSPPGLSGNTIYF. CDR3 bases: TGTGCCAGCAGCCCCCCTGGACTCTCTGGAAACACCATATATTTT. The full variable domain, rest sourced from reference TRBV7-9 and TRBJ1-3, is DTGVSQNPRHKITKRGQNVTFRCDPISEHNRLYWYRQTLGQGPEFLTYFQNEAQLEKSRLLSDRFSAERPKGSFSTLEIQRTEQGDSAMYLCASSPPGLSGNTIYFGEGSWLTVV.

V usage is TRBV11-3 and J usage is TRBJ2-7; 9 nucleotides align to TRBD2. CDR1 and CDR2 (germline): SGHNT, YENEEA. J lost 7 bases, V lost 2 bases, and 6 bases had no gene match. This CDR3 is built from 14 residues. Here the CDR3 DNA reads TGTGCCAGCAGCTTACTTAGCGGGAGTGAAGAGCAGTACTTC. Translating gives CASSLLSGSEEQYF.

This clone was counted a single time. This chain joins TRBV7-8 and TRBJ1-5; 10 nucleotides agree with TRBD1. This CDR3 is built from 15 residues. Germline V gives CDR1 SGHVS, CDR2 FQNEAQ. V was pared by 1 base and J by 8 bases, with 5 bases of the junction left unmatched. CDR3 amino acids: CASSLVDRGSEPQHF. CDR3 DNA sequence: TGTGCCAGCAGCTTAGTGGACAGGGGGTCAGAGCCCCAGCATTTT.

This clone was seen a few times. J is TRBJ1-2 and V is TRBV28; D gene unclear. Germline V gives CDR1 MDHEN, CDR2 SYDVKM. This CDR3 has 13 amino acids. The germline V and J ends were trimmed by 2 bases and 2 bases, with 6 bases remaining between them. The chain's CDR3 is CASSLGNNYGYTF. The CDR3 coding sequence is TGTGCCAGCAGTTTAGGCAACAACTATGGCTACACCTTC.

This chain links TRBV7-3 with TRBJ2-2; tentatively, D is TRBD2 (6 bases). Trimming pared 5 bases from V and 2 bases from J, leaving 15 bases between. CDR3 length: 16 amino acids. Germline values: CDR1 SGHTA, CDR2 FQGTGA. CDR3 sequence (DNA): TGTGCCAGCAGCCCCCAGAGTAGCGGAAACACCGGGGAGCTGTTTTTT. It is translated as CASSPQSSGNTGELFF.

The chain has TRBV7-2 and TRBJ2-3; 7 positions match TRBD1. The CDR3 is made up of 16 amino acids. J gave up 2 bases and V 2 bases, and 7 bases lay outside the gene matches. Germline lookup yields CDR1 SGHTA and CDR2 FQGNSA. The CDR3 DNA is TGTGCCAGCAGCTTATTTAGGGGGCTTTTCACAGATACGCAGTATTTT. Translation gives CASSLFRGLFTDTQYF.

This clone has a single count. V and J are TRBV5-1 and TRBJ2-2; maybe TRBD2 (6 bases). Germline V gene data show CDR1 as SGHRS and CDR2 as YFSETQ. V dropped 7 bases and J dropped 7 bases, with 14 bases sitting between them. There are 13 residues in the CDR3. CDR3: CASRSGENGELFF. The CDR3 nucleotides read TGCGCCAGCCGTTCGGGGGAGAACGGGGAGCTGTTTTTT.

This clone came up a few times. The chain links TRBV18 to TRBJ2-7; 9 bases agree with TRBD2. The ends lost 5 bases at V and 3 bases at J; junction bases unmatched: 8. CDR3 length: 15 amino acids. The germline V gene has CDR1 KGHSH and CDR2 LQKENI. Here the CDR3 DNA reads TGTGCCAGCTCAGAAGGACAGACTAGCGGCTACGAGCAGTACTTC. Translating gives CASSEGQTSGYEQYF.